This T cell receptor beta chain was identified in a study of identical twins listed by TCRdb under 2016. For context, the study as a whole: TCR alpha and beta repertoires from monozygotic twins, unrelated adults of various ages and cord blood were deep-sequenced to test whether fetal clonotypes persist. To rule out contamination, replicate twin experiments were performed at different times with different library preparation protocols.

Only healthy Caucasian donors were included. The twin cohort comprised three pairs of female monozygotic twins, all aged roughly 18 to 29 years. The RNA used for TCR libraries was isolated from peripheral blood mononuclear cells. Inclusive of the bounding cysteine and phenylalanine, the CDR3 is 14 residues long. Only the CDR3 part of the read is kept: 42 bases, read in frame from the first base. V is shortened by 1 base, J by 8 bases, and the region joining them spans 14 bases. The germline V gene gives CDR1 as SGHDN and CDR2 as FVKESK. On this clonotype itself: No cognate antigen has been identified for it. No base-level quality is on record; no much larger clone is a single base apart.

General findings and caveats noted by the study authors: Invariant T cells such as MAIT and iNKT could partly confound zero-insertion analyses, although diverse VJ usage argued against such confounding for most clonotypes. Abundant cord blood beta clonotypes carried fewer insertions; young adult naive repertoires showed a weaker similar trend, while memory repertoires showed none. Out-of-frame TCR alpha sequences shared between twins showed an excess of low generation-probability sequences compared with coincidental sharing between unrelated individuals. In monozygotic twins, out-of-frame TCR alpha sharing was systematically underestimated by recombination models, although the models agreed with sharing between unrelated individuals. Because the same donors could not be followed over many years, the conclusions depended on cross-sectional statistical analysis. A weaker excess of twin sharing was found in beta out-of-frame sequences because the signal-to-noise ratio was lowered by fewer shared sequences.

Library preparation employed 5' RACE. TCRdb shows the sequencer as Illumina HiSeq 2000. Template switching added a universal primer binding site, and the final cDNA carried a unique molecular identifier that allowed TCR cDNA molecules to be counted accurately. First-strand cDNA for TCR alpha and beta chains was synthesized from specific primers in the conserved constant-segment region. Each cDNA library was double barcoded, with a SMART-Mk sample barcode plus Illumina barcodes, to control for contamination. TruSeq adapter sequences, together with Illumina sample barcodes, were added in two successive PCR steps. The Illumina HiSeq platform was used with custom primers to sequence TCR alpha and beta cDNA libraries. As for the authors' bioinformatics: Raw reads were processed with MiGEC to extract unique molecular identifiers, and MiXCR was used to determine CDR3 positions. Recombination models were inferred per individual with the repgenHMM and IGoR tools using an EM algorithm. Shared clonotype analysis was performed with the tcR package in R, normalizing sharing by the product of cloneset sizes. To study raw recombination without the effects of thymic and clonal selection, out-of-frame nonproductive sequences were analyzed. TCRdb passed the public sequencing reads through fastp at Q25 and MiXCR, retaining productive beta sequences. Identical CDR3 proteins give one entry, which carries the most common genes and DNA. Clone size and V and J calls follow TCRdb, not the original study. Here the sample has about 890,000 distinct CDR3 sequences; over 9% occur a single time. Around 1.6% of the sample is in the top ten clones.

These same records also appear under a second study, on yellow fever vaccine responses in identical twins. The second publication reports: The T cell response to vaccination in identical twins was reported by the authors to appear partly convergent and partly personalized. Focusing on identical twins, the study followed the T cell clones that responded to the vaccine, and did so with precision.

The chain couples TRBV14 to TRBJ1-1, and the D gene may be TRBD1, 6 bases matching. The origin of this receptor is a woman between 18 and 30 years old in good health. Sequencing was performed on PBMCs. The DNA sequence is as follows: TGTGCCAGCAGCCAAGCCTGGGGGGGCGGGGAAGCTTTCTTT. Its protein product is CASSQAWGGGEAFF.